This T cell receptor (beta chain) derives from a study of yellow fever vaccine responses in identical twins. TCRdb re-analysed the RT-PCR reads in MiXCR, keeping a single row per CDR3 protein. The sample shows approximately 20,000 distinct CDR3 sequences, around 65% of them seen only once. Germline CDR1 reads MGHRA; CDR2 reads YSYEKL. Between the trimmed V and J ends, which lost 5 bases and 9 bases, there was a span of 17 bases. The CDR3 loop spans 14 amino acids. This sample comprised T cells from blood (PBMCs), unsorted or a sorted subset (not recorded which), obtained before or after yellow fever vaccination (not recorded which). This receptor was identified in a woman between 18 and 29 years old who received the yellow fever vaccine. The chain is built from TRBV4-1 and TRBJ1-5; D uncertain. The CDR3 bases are TGCGCCAGCAGCGCCCCCTCCGCGGAGGGGCCCCAGCATTTT. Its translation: CASSAPSAEGPQHF.